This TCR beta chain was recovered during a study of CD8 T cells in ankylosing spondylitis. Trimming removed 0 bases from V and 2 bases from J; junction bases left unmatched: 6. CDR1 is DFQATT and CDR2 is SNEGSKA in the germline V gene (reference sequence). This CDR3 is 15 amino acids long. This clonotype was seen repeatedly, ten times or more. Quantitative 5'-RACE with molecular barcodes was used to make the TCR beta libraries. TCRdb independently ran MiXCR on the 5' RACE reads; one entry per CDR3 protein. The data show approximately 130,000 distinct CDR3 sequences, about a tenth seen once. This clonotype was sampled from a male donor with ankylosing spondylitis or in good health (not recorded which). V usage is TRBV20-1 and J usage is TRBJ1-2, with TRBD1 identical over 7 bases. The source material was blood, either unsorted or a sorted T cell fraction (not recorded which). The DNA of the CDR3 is TGCAGTGCTAGAGACCCGGGACAGTTCAACTATGGCTACACCTTC. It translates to CSARDPGQFNYGYTF.